This T cell receptor beta chain appears in the sequencing data of a study of CD8 T cells in Susac syndrome. Sequencing of TCR beta was performed on blood CD8+ and CD4+ T cells. The ends lost 5 bases at V and 5 bases at J; junction bases unmatched: 5. The CDR3 contains 15 residues. The germline V gene encodes CDR1 SGHTA and CDR2 FQGTGA. Random hexamers served to reverse transcribe about 0.45 to 1 ug RNA. The amplification used immunoSEQ multiplex PCR on TCR beta CDR3; it spanned 54 Vbeta and 13 Jbeta. TCRdb called the immunoSEQ multiplex PCR reads again in MiXCR, with one record for every CDR3 protein. The sample has some 100,000 distinct CDR3 sequences, around 95% seen once.

The material sequenced was CD8+ T cells from PBMCs. V gene TRBV7-3 combines with J gene TRBJ2-1, with 11 positions matching TRBD2. This receptor was obtained from a human donor with Susac syndrome. The CDR3 sequence is CASSGLAGGHNEQFF. CDR3 in DNA: TGTGCCAGCAGCGGTCTAGCGGGAGGTCACAATGAGCAGTTCTTC.